A single sample is the source of the 27 T cell receptor beta chains below, sequenced in a study of regulatory T cells in long-lasting Graves disease. The time point is: newly diagnosed GD, antithyroid drugs for less than 3 months. Scientists built the TCR library using RNA that was extracted from PBMCs. With iRepertoire HTBI primers and Arm-PCR of CDR3 regions, TCR beta libraries were built. In TCRdb, the multiplex PCR reads were re-called with MiXCR into one record per CDR3 protein. Here the sample spans a few hundred thousand distinct CDR3 sequences, about 19% being singletons. Sample: peripheral blood mononuclear cells (PBMCs), taken at new diagnosis, from a patient treated with antithyroid drugs. Receptors originate from a female donor with Graves disease.

The V and J genes are TRBV5-4 and TRBJ2-7; D may match TRBD1 or TRBD2 (5 bases each). Trimming shortened V by 3 bases and J by 0 bases, and 16 bases separated the two germline ends. This CDR3 has 16 residues. Germline V CDR1 and CDR2: SGHNT, YYREEE (reference sequence). This chain's CDR3 is CASSSKYRTVSYEQYF. The CDR3 DNA reads as TGTGCCAGCAGCTCTAAGTACAGGACTGTCTCCTACGAGCAGTACTTC.

V and J are TRBV5-6 and TRBJ2-3; 10 bases map to TRBD1. With the DNA end fitting TRBJ2-5 better, the J assignment may be wrong. Germline CDR1 reads SGHDT; CDR2 reads YYEEEE. The CDR3 sequence is 15 residues long. CDR3 in amino acids: CASSLTGQGIETQYF. The CDR3 nucleotides read TGTGCCAGCAGCTTGACGGGACAGGGGATAGAGACCCAGTACTTC.

This clonotype has ten or more counts. This sequence joins TRBV6-2 or TRBV6-3 and TRBJ2-7; D is ambiguous. The ends were cut back, 3 bases at V and 2 bases at J, with 14 bases in the middle. The CDR3 covers 15 residues. The V gene's germline CDR1 is MNHEY and CDR2 SVGEGT. The CDR3 here is CASSYWKVATYEQYF. The CDR3 DNA reads TGTGCCAGCAGTTATTGGAAGGTGGCCACCTACGAGCAGTACTTC.

The chain is built from TRBV6-4 and TRBJ2-6; 7 bases are shared with TRBD2. Losses at the gene ends were 8 bases for V and 1 base for J; bases not matched to a gene: 2. The CDR3 has 14 residues. In germline, CDR1 is MRHNA, CDR2 SNTAGT. CDR3 amino acids: CASWEGSGANVLTF. CDR3 in DNA: TGTGCCAGCTGGGAGGGGTCTGGGGCCAACGTCCTGACTTTC.

A few counts support this clonotype. The chain carries TRBV20-1 and TRBJ1-1; no definite D call. Germline V gene sequence: CDR1 DFQATT, CDR2 SNEGSKA (reference sequence). The CDR3 runs to 14 residues. The germline V and J ends were trimmed by 0 bases and 6 bases, with 14 bases remaining between them. In DNA form, the CDR3 reads TGCAGTGCTAGAGATCAGTTCGGGTTTGCTGAAGCTTTCTTT. Residues: CSARDQFGFAEAFF.

As regards this clonotype: Being one base from a much bigger clone, this may be a read error. V and J are TRBV4-3 and TRBJ2-1; D perhaps matches TRBD2 (5 bases). The length of the CDR3 is 18 residues. Germline CDR1 is LGHNA and CDR2 is YSLEER. The CDR3 region is CASNQDALKRQSYNEQFF. DNA of the CDR3: TGCGCCAGCAACCAAGATGCCCTCAAGCGGCAATCCTACAATGAGCAGTTCTTC.

The V and J genes are TRBV10-1 and TRBJ2-7; D assignment may be TRBD1 or TRBD2 (5 bases each). V lost 4 bases and J 4 bases, leaving 11 bases between the germline ends. CDR1 and CDR2 (germline): WNHNN, SYGVQD (reference sequence). The CDR3 length is 13 residues. In nucleotides, the CDR3 is TGCGCCAGCAGTGTGGGGACCCCTTACGAGCAGTACTTC. This codes for CASSVGTPYEQYF.

In its sample, this clonotype was seen many times. The rearrangement uses TRBV6-2 or TRBV6-3 and TRBJ1-5; D unclear. The CDR3 contains 12 residues. The V gene lost 1 base and the J gene lost 4 bases, with 2 bases spanning the gap. Looked up from germline, CDR1 is MNHEY and CDR2 is SVGEGT. This chain's CDR3 is CASSYFNQPQHF. CDR3 coding DNA: TGTGCCAGCAGTTACTTTAATCAGCCCCAGCATTTT.

This clonotype was picked up many times. The V gene is TRBV3-1, the J gene TRBJ2-7; tentatively, D is TRBD1 (5 bases). Germline V lookup: CDR1 LGHDT, CDR2 YNNKEL (reference sequence). This CDR3 spans 15 amino acids. V lost 0 bases to trimming and J lost 1 base, with 10 bases between them. CDR3 coding DNA: TGTGCCAGCAGCCAAGATCCCCAGGGATCCTACGAGCAGTACTTC. This sequence encodes CASSQDPQGSYEQYF.

This clonotype was recorded at least ten times. The rearrangement links TRBV19 to TRBJ2-5; the match to TRBD1 covers 9 bases. Germline assignment: CDR1 LNHDA and CDR2 SQIVND (reference sequence). This CDR3 is built from 16 residues. V lost 5 bases, J lost 2 bases, and 9 bases stayed unmatched. CDR3 region: CASSSEQGALQETQYF. For the CDR3, the DNA is TGTGCCAGTAGTTCCGAACAGGGGGCCCTACAAGAGACCCAGTACTTC.

The rearrangement uses TRBV2 and TRBJ2-3; 11 bases line up with TRBD2. The CDR3 runs to 19 residues. Per germline, CDR1 SNHLY and CDR2 FYNNEI. The V gene end was trimmed by 6 bases and the J gene end by 0 bases; junction bases not matched to a gene: 14. The CDR3 nucleotides are TGTGCCAGCAGGGAAACTAGCGGGGGATTCACCACTAGCACAGATACGCAGTATTTT. Its protein product is CASRETSGGFTTSTDTQYF. Full variable domain (outside the CDR3, taken from reference TRBV2 and TRBJ2-3): EPEVTQTPSHQVTQMGQEVILRCVPISNHLYFYWYRQILGQKVEFLVSFYNNEISEKSEIFDDQFSVERPDGSNFTLKIRSTKLEDSAMYFCASRETSGGFTTSTDTQYFGPGTRLTVL.

This clonotype was seen a handful of times. This chain connects TRBV6-2 or TRBV6-3 to TRBJ2-1; D is ambiguous. The V end was cut by 7 bases, the J end by 4 bases, with 11 bases between. Per germline, CDR1 MNHEY and CDR2 SVGEGT. The CDR3 spans 13 residues. The DNA of the CDR3 is TGTGCCAGCACCGACCTCGGGTACAATGAGCAGTTCTTC. It encodes CASTDLGYNEQFF.

V usage is TRBV10-3 and J usage is TRBJ2-1; a weak D match, TRBD1 (5 bases). Deletions cut 6 bases from V and 8 bases from J, with 11 bases between. CDR3 length: 12 residues. Germline V lookup: CDR1 ENHRY, CDR2 SYGVKD. DNA for the CDR3: TGTGCCATCAGGAGAGGACAAGATGAGCAGTTCTTC. Protein product: CAIRRGQDEQFF.

In the case of this clonotype: A much larger clonotype is one base distant, so this may be a read error. V usage is TRBV5-5 and J usage is TRBJ2-2; weak D call: TRBD2 (6 bases). The CDR3 runs to 13 residues. The germline V gene has CDR1 SGHKS and CDR2 YYEKEE (reference sequence). In DNA form, the CDR3 reads TGTGCCGGCAGCCCCCTAGCGCACGGGGAGCTGTTTTTT. This encodes CAGSPLAHGELFF.

The sample holds many counts of this clonotype. CDR3 region: CASSQGGGGATGELFF. CDR3 bases: TGTGCCAGCAGCCAAGGTGGAGGCGGGGCCACCGGGGAGCTGTTTTTT. The chain employs TRBV3-1 and TRBJ2-2; a weak D match, TRBD2 (6 bases). V was shortened by 1 base and J by 4 bases, with 13 bases between the two germline ends. Germline assignment: CDR1 LGHDT and CDR2 YNNKEL (reference sequence). This CDR3 spans 16 amino acids.

This clonotype was found many times. The rearrangement links TRBV19 to TRBJ2-3; 9 bases align to TRBD1. V trimming: 9 bases; J trimming: 2 bases; junction bases outside the gene matches: 3. Germline loops: CDR1 LNHDA, CDR2 SQIVND (reference sequence). This CDR3 has 13 amino acids. The CDR3 region is CASGTGNTDTQYF. The CDR3, as DNA: TGTGCCAGCGGGACAGGGAACACAGATACGCAGTATTTT.

Remarks on this clonotype: A much larger clone lies a single base off, so this may be a read error. The chain recombines TRBV14 with TRBJ2-7, with D uncertain. Trimming pared 2 bases from V and 8 bases from J, leaving 13 bases between. CDR3 length: 13 residues. The germline V gene encodes CDR1 SGHDN and CDR2 FVKESK. CDR3 in DNA: TGTGCCAGCAGCCAACTTAGTGCCTCGAAGCAGTACTTC. This encodes CASSQLSASKQYF.

About this clonotype: A far larger clone lies a single base away; this is likely a read error. Here the CDR3 reads CASSSEGRALQPQHF. CDR3 sequence (DNA): TGTGCCAGCAGCTCCGAAGGCAGGGCCTTACAGCCCCAGCATTTT. The rearrangement links TRBV11-2 to TRBJ1-5; the D gene is possibly TRBD1 (5 bases). The CDR3 loop spans 15 amino acids. In germline, CDR1 is SGHAT, CDR2 FQNNGV. V shed 4 bases and J shed 7 bases, with 17 bases lying between them.

This clonotype was observed at least ten times. This chain uses TRBV14 with TRBJ2-6, with TRBD1 as a possible D gene (5 bases). Trimming removed 5 bases at V and 0 bases at J, with 8 bases between. The CDR3 length is 15 residues. CDR1 SGHDN and CDR2 FVKESK come from the germline V gene. CDR3 in DNA: TGTGCCAGCAGCAAAAGGGGCTCTGGGGCCAACGTCCTGACTTTC. It codes for CASSKRGSGANVLTF.

V and J are TRBV5-1 and TRBJ1-4; D not certain. Trimming stripped 1 base from V and 3 bases from J, with 10 bases between. The germline V gene encodes CDR1 SGHRS and CDR2 YFSETQ. The CDR3 sequence is 15 residues long. The CDR3 DNA is TGCGCCAGCAGCTTGTTGGGAAAACCTAATGAAAAACTGTTTTTT. Protein sequence: CASSLLGKPNEKLFF.

This clonotype occurred many times. V is TRBV11-2 and J is TRBJ2-7; TRBD2 aligns across 12 bases. The trim removed 5 bases at V and 7 bases at J, leaving 6 bases unmatched. The CDR3 length is 14 residues. Per the germline V gene, CDR1 is SGHAT and CDR2 is FQNNGV. The CDR3 loop is CASSLTSGRREQYF. CDR3 DNA: TGTGCCAGCAGCCTTACTAGCGGGAGGCGGGAGCAGTACTTC.

The sample holds many counts of this clonotype. The V call is TRBV11-3, the J call TRBJ2-2, with D maybe TRBD2 (7 bases). This CDR3 is 15 amino acids long. Germline values: CDR1 SGHNT, CDR2 YENEEA. V lost 0 bases and J lost 5, with 10 bases in between. The CDR3 DNA is TGTGCCAGCAGCTTAGAGCGGGGGCGAACCGGGGAGCTGTTTTTT. Encoded protein: CASSLERGRTGELFF.

This clonotype was counted at least ten times. The chain combines TRBV3-1 with TRBJ2-7; no firm D call. Per germline, CDR1 LGHDT and CDR2 YNNKEL (reference sequence). This CDR3 spans 14 amino acids. V dropped 4 bases and J dropped 0 bases, with 10 bases sitting between them. CDR3 residues: CASSPFGDSYEQYF. CDR3 DNA: TGTGCCAGCAGCCCTTTCGGAGACTCCTACGAGCAGTACTTC.

The V call is TRBV15, the J call TRBJ1-1; D may be TRBD1 (5 bases). CDR1 and CDR2 (germline): LNHNV, YYDKDF (reference sequence). V lost 2 bases, J lost 5 bases, and 18 bases lay in between. The CDR3 is 16 residues long. CDR3 sequence (DNA): TGTGCCACCAGCAGACCCCGAGGGGAGGGGAATACTGAAGCTTTCTTT. Encoded protein: CATSRPRGEGNTEAFF.

This clonotype has just a few counts. This rearrangement joins TRBV5-5 to TRBJ2-2; D perhaps matches TRBD2 (6 bases). The germline CDR1 and CDR2 sequences are SGHKS and YYEKEE (reference sequence). The CDR3 loop spans 16 amino acids. V was cut by 2 bases and J by 5 bases, with 16 bases left in between. CDR3 DNA sequence: TGTGCCAGCAGCTTTGCGGGATCTGGGGGGACCGGGGAGCTGTTTTTT. This encodes CASSFAGSGGTGELFF.

Ten or more counts support this clonotype. The chain joins TRBV28 to TRBJ2-5, with D tentatively TRBD1 (6 bases). Germline V gives CDR1 MDHEN, CDR2 SYDVKM. V lost 4 bases, J lost 2 bases, and 11 bases lay in between. The CDR3 runs 14 residues. The DNA of the CDR3 is TGTGCCAGCAGTTCTGGACAGCAACAAGAGACCCAGTACTTC. This sequence encodes CASSSGQQQETQYF.

The rearrangement uses TRBV7-9 and TRBJ2-2; TRBD2 matches 11 bases. V was pared by 4 bases and J by 1 base, with 11 bases of the junction left unmatched. The germline V gene encodes CDR1 SEHNR and CDR2 FQNEAQ (reference sequence). There are 19 residues in the CDR3. The DNA for the CDR3 is TGTGCCAGCAGCTCAGAGTGGGACGGACTAGCGGGGAACACCGGGGAGCTGTTTTTT. Amino acids: CASSSEWDGLAGNTGELFF.